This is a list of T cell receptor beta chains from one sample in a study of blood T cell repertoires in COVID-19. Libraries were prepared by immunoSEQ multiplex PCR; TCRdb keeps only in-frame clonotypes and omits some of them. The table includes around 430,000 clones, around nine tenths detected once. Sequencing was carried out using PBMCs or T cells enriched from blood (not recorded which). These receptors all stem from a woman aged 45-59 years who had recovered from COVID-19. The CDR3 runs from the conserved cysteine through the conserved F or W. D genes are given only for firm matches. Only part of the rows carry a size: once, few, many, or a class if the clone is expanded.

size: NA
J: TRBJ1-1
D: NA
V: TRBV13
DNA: TGTGCCAGCAGCTCGGTCGAAATGGGCCGCCGGTCGGCTTTCTTT
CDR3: CASSSVEMGRRSAFF

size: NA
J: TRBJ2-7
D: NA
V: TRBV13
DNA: TGTGCCAGCAGCTCCAGGGGGGCAGTATCGGACGAGCAGTACTTC
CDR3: CASSSRGAVSDEQYF

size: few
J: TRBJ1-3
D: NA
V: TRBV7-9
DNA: TGTGCCAGCAGCTTAGGCAGTTCCCTCTCTGGAAACACCATATATTTT
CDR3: CASSLGSSLSGNTIYF

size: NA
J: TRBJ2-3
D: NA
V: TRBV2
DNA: TGTGCCTCAAAGTGGGCGTCAGATACGCAGTATTTT
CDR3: CASKWASDTQYF

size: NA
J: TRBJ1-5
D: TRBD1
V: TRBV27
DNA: TGTGCCAGCAGTTTATCCCGACAGGGTAATCAGCCCCAGCATTTT
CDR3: CASSLSRQGNQPQHF

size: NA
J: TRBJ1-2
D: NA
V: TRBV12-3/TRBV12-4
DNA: TGTGCCAGCAGAGGACTCAACTATGGCTACACCTTC
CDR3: CASRGLNYGYTF

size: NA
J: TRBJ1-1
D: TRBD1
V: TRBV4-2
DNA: TGTGCCAGCAGAGCCGAGCAGGGGGCTGGGACTGAAGCTTTCTTT
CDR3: CASRAEQGAGTEAFF

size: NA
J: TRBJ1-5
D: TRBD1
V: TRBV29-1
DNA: TGCAGCGTTGGGGACAGGGAAAACCAGCCCCAGCATTTT
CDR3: CSVGDRENQPQHF

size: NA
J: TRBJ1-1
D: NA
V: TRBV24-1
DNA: TGTGCCACCAGTGATCTAACTGAAGCTTTCTTT
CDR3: CATSDLTEAFF

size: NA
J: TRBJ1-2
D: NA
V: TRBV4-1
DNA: TGCGCCAGCAGCCAAGATCTGGGGGCCGGCTACACCTTC
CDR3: CASSQDLGAGYTF

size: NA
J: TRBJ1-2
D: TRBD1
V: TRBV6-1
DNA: TGTGCCAGCAGTGAGGGGGACAGAAACTATGGCTACACCTTC
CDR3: CASSEGDRNYGYTF

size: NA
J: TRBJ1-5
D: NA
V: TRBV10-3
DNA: TGTGCCATCAGCGGGACTCCAGAGCAGCCCCAGCATTTT
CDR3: CAISGTPEQPQHF

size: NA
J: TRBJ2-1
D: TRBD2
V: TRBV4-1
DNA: TGCGCCAGCAGCCCCTCGGGACTACCCTACAATGAGCAGTTCTTC
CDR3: CASSPSGLPYNEQFF

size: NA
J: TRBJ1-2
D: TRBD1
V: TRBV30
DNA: TGTGCCTGGAGACAGGGGAACGGCTACACCTTC
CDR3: CAWRQGNGYTF

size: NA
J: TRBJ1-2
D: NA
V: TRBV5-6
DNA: TGTGCCAGCAGCTTGGCAGGGGAAATCTATGGCTACACCTTC
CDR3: CASSLAGEIYGYTF

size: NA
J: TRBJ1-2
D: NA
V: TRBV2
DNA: TGTGCCAGCAGCATTAAACAGGGAATCGATGGCTACACCTTC
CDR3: CASSIKQGIDGYTF

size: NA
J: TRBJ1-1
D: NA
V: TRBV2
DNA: TGTGCCAGCGAGGGCAGTCGTGAAGCTTTCTTT
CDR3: CASEGSREAFF

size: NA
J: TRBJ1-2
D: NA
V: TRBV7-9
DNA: TGTGCCAGCAGCTCTACAGGGAATGGCTACACCTTC
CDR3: CASSSTGNGYTF

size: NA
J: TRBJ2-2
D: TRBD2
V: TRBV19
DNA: TGTGCCAGTAGGATCCAAGCGGGGGGTCTCACCGGGGAGCTGTTTTTT
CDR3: CASRIQAGGLTGELFF

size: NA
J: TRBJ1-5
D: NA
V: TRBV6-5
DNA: TGTGCCAGCAGGTTAGAACACACAGGCCAGCCCCAGCATTTT
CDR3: CASRLEHTGQPQHF

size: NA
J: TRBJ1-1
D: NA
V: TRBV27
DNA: TGTGCCAGCAGTTTCCAGGGTAACACTGAAGCTTTCTTT
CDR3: CASSFQGNTEAFF

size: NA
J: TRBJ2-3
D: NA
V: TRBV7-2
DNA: TGTGCCAGCAGCTTCGGGAACCCGGATACGCAGTATTTT
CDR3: CASSFGNPDTQYF

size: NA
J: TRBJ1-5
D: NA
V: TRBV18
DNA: TGTGCCAGCTCACCACCGTCGGCGGGAAGTCAGCCCCAGCATTTT
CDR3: CASSPPSAGSQPQHF

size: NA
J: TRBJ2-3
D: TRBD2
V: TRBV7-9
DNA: TGTGCCAGCAGCCCCCCTTCCTTGCGGGGGGGCCTGGATACGCAGTATTTT
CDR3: CASSPPSLRGGLDTQYF

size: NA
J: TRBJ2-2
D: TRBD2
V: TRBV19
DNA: TGTGCCAGTACCAGAGCGGGGGGAAGCACCGGGGAGCTGTTTTTT
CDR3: CASTRAGGSTGELFF

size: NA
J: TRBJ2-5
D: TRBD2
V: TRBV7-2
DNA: TGTGCCAGCAGCCCCCTAGCGGGGGGAAGGGAGACCCAGTACTTC
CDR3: CASSPLAGGRETQYF

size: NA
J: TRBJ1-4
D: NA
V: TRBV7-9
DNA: TGTGCCAGCAGCTTTTACCGGGATTTAGGCGTAACTAATGAAAAACTGTTTTTT
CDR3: CASSFYRDLGVTNEKLFF

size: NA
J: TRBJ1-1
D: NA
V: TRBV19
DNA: TGTGCCAGTAGTCCAGGGACTGGCTACACTGAAGCTTTCTTT
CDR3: CASSPGTGYTEAFF

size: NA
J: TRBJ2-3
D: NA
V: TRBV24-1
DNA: TGTGCCACCAGTGCTGGCGGCCTAGGCACAGATACGCAGTATTTT
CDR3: CATSAGGLGTDTQYF

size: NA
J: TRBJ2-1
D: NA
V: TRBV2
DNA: TGTGCCAGCAGTGAAGGACGGGGTTTTTTCGGCAATGAGCAGTTCTTC
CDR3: CASSEGRGFFGNEQFF

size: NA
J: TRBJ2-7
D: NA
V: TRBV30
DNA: TGTGCCTGGAGTCAAGCGGCAAGACAGGCCCTGATCTACGAGCAGTACTTC
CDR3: CAWSQAARQALIYEQYF

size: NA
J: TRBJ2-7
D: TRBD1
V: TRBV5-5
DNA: TGTGCCAGCACCTCTCGGGGACACAGGGGTCGGGAGTACTTC
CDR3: CASTSRGHRGREYF

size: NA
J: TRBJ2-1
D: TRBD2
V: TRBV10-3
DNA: TGTGCCATCACGACTAGCGGGGAACTTTCCAATGAGCAGTTCTTC
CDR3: CAITTSGELSNEQFF

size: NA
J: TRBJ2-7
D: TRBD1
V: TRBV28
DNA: TGTGCCAGCAGTTTATTATACAGGGGGCTTTACGAGCAGTACTTC
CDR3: CASSLLYRGLYEQYF

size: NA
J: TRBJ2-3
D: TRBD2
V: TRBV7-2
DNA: TGTGCCAGCAGTCCGGGACTAGCGGGGACGGGCACAGATACGCAGTATTTT
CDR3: CASSPGLAGTGTDTQYF

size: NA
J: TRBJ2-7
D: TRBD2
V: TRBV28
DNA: TGTGCCAGCAGTTTCTCCCGGGGGGCCTACGAGCAGTACTTC
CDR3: CASSFSRGAYEQYF

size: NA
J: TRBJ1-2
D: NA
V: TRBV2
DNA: TGTGCCAGCAGGGCGGACACTTATGGCTACACCTTC
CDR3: CASRADTYGYTF

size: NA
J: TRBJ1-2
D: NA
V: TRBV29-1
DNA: TGCAGCGGATTACAGGGAAACTATGGCTACACCTTC
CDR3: CSGLQGNYGYTF

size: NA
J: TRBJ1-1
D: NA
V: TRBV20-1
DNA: TGCAGTGCTAGTAGCGCGGAATTGAACACTGAAGCTTTCTTT
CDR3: CSASSAELNTEAFF

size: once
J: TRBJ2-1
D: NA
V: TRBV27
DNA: TGTGCCAGCAGTTCCCAAACCGTCGCGTACAATGAGCAGTTCTTC
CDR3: CASSSQTVAYNEQFF

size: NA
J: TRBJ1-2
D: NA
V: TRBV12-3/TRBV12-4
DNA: TGTGCCAGCAGTTTTAGTGGCTATGGCTACACCTTC
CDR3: CASSFSGYGYTF

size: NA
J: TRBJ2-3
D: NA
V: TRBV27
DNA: TGTGCCAGCAGTCCACCGCTACAGGGTTGGATATTGGGGGATACGCAGTATTTT
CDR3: CASSPPLQGWILGDTQYF

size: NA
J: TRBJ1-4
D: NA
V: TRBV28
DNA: TGTGCCAGCAGTTGGTTGTCGGGGACTAATGAAAAACTGTTTTTT
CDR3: CASSWLSGTNEKLFF

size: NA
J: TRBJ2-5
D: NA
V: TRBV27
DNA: TGTGCCAGCAGTCCCCTCTCCCAAGAGACCCAGTACTTC
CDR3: CASSPLSQETQYF

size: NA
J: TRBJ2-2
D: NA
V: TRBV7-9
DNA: TGTGCCAGCAGCTTCCTAGGGGCCGGGGAGCTGTTTTTT
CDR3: CASSFLGAGELFF

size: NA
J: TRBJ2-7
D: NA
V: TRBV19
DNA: TGTGCCAGTAGTATAGAGGTTGGGACACCAAATAAGCAGTACTTC
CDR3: CASSIEVGTPNKQYF

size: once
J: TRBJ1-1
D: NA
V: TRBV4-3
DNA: TGCGCCAGCAGCCAAGATCCTAGTCAGGGCGGGGGGTTGAACACTGAAGCTTTCTTT
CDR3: CASSQDPSQGGGLNTEAFF

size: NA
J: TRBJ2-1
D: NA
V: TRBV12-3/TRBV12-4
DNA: TGTGCCAGCCTATTCAACAATGAGCAGTTCTTC
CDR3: CASLFNNEQFF

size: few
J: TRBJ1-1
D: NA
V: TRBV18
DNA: TGTGCCAGCTCAACATTCCGTAGGGGAAACGACGTTGAAGCTTTCTTT
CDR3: CASSTFRRGNDVEAFF

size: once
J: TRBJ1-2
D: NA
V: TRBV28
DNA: TGTGCCAGCAGTTCACCCGGGGGAAACTATGGCTACACCTTC
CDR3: CASSSPGGNYGYTF

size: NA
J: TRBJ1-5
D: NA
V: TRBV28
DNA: TGTGCCAGCAGTTTAAGGGAGCAAATCAGCCCCCAGCATTTT
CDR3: CASSLREQISPQHF

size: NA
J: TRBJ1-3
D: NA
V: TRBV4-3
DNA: TGCGCCAGCAGCCCTGGGGCCAGGGCTTCAGGAAACACCATATATTTT
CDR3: CASSPGARASGNTIYF

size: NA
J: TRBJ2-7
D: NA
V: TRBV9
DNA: TGTGCCAGCAGCGTAGCTGGAGACCGCCGGAGCTCCTACGAGCAGTACTTC
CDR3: CASSVAGDRRSSYEQYF

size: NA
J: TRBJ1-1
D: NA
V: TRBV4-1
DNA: TGCGCCAGCAGTCGGGGGGCCAGCACTGAAGCTTTCTTT
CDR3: CASSRGASTEAFF

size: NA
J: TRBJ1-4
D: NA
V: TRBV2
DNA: TGTGCCGTATCGCCAGGGCAGGCTAATGAAAAACTGTTTTTT
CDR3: CAVSPGQANEKLFF

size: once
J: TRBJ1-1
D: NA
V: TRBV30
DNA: TGTGCCTGGGAGGGGGGGGTTGGACAGTCTGAAGCTTTCTTT
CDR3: CAWEGGVGQSEAFF

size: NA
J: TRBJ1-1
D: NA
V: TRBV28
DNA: TGTGCCAGCAGTGCTTTACGGACAGCAATGAACACTGAAGCTTTCTTT
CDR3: CASSALRTAMNTEAFF

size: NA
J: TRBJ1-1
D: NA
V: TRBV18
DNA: TGTGCCAGCTCACCATCGAGGTCCAGGAACACTGAAGCTTTCTTT
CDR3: CASSPSRSRNTEAFF

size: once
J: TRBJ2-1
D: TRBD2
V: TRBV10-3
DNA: TGTGCCATCAGTTCCCTCGGGGGGGCGGGTACCTACAATGAGCAGTTCTTC
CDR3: CAISSLGGAGTYNEQFF